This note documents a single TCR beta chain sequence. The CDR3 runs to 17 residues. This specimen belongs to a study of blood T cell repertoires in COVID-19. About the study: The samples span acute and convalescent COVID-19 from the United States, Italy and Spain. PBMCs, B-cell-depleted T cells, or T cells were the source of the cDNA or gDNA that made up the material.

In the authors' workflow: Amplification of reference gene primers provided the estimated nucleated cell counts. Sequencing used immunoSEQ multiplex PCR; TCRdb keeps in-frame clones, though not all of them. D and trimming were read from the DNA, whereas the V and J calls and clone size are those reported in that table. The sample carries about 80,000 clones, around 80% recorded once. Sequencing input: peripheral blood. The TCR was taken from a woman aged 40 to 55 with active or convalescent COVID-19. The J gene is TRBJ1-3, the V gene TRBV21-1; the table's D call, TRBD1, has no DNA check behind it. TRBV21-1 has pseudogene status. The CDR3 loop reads CASSLRQGGSSGNTIYF. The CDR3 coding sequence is TGTGCCAGCAGCCTACGACAGGGTGGGAGCTCTGGAAACACCATATATTTT.